Listed below are T cell receptor beta chains from one sample, sequenced in a study of T cell repertoires in cytomegalovirus infection. MiXCR, applied by TCRdb to the reads, yields one record per CDR3 protein. This table holds about 490,000 distinct CDR3 sequences, about 17% found once. The source material was CD8+ T cells from PBMCs. Receptors were obtained from a human donor in good health (CMV status not recorded). Some clones in this sample may be carry-over from other donors' samples. The CDR3 runs from the conserved cysteine through the conserved F or W. Each record gives: D gene, V gene, clone size, J gene, CDR3 DNA, CDR3 protein. A D gene is named only where the DNA matches it firmly. Clone size, where shown, is once, few, many, or a class for clones that have expanded.

.,TRBV20-1,few,TRBJ2-1,TGCAGTGCTAGAGTCGCAGGGGCCCTATCCTACAATGAGCAGTTCTTC,CSARVAGALSYNEQFF
.,TRBV10-3,many,TRBJ2-7,TGTGCCACCGCTGAGGAGTCCTACGAGCAGTACTTC,CATAEESYEQYF
.,TRBV27,many,TRBJ1-2,TGTGCCAGCAGTTTTGGGCGGTCTAACTATGGCTACACCTTC,CASSFGRSNYGYTF
.,TRBV19,few,TRBJ2-7,TGTGCCAGTAGCCCTGGCCGCTCCCTGGATTACGAGCAGTACTTC,CASSPGRSLDYEQYF
.,TRBV6-5,many,TRBJ2-2,TGTGCCAGCAGCCCAATGGGCACCGGGGAGCTGTTTTTT,CASSPMGTGELFF
TRBD1,TRBV25-1,.,TRBJ1-4,TGTGCCAGCAGATGGGACAGTGGTGAAAAACTGTTTTTT,CASRWDSGEKLFF
.,TRBV27,few,TRBJ2-1,TGTGCCAGCAGTCCAACTTCCCGCAATGAGCAGTTCTTC,CASSPTSRNEQFF
.,TRBV27,many,TRBJ2-7,TGTGCCAGCAGCCCAACCTCTTCTTACGAGCAGTACTTC,CASSPTSSYEQYF
.,TRBV19,.,TRBJ1-1,TGTGCCAGTAGTATAGCCGGGTTCTCCATTGGGAACACTGAAGTTTTCTTT,CASSIAGFSIGNTEVFF
.,TRBV6-2/TRBV6-3,.,TRBJ1-1,TGTGCCAGCAGTTCTATCCGGAGGGCGGGGGAAGCTTTCTTT,CASSSIRRAGEAFF
.,TRBV19,.,TRBJ1-3,TGTGCCAGTAGTATGTCGGGAACTGGAAACACCATATATTTT,CASSMSGTGNTIYF
.,TRBV7-9,.,TRBJ1-5,TGTGCCAGCAGCTTCGCAAGGACTGGGGATAGCAATCAGCCCCAGCATTTT,CASSFARTGDSNQPQHF
.,TRBV7-9,few,TRBJ1-1,TGTGCCAGCAGCTTACTAACAGGGACGTACACTGAAGCTTTCTTT,CASSLLTGTYTEAFF
TRBD1,TRBV7-9,many,TRBJ2-7,TGTGCCAGCAGCCAAAACACCGGGACAGGGTCCTACGAGCAGTACTTC,CASSQNTGTGSYEQYF
TRBD1,TRBV6-6,many,TRBJ1-5,TGTGCCAGCAGTTACCATTCACAGGGGAGTCAGCCCCAGCATTTT,CASSYHSQGSQPQHF
.,TRBV4-1,many,TRBJ2-2,TGCGCCAGCAGCCAACGAGCAACTAAGAACACCGGGGAGCTGTTTTTT,CASSQRATKNTGELFF
.,TRBV27,many,TRBJ1-4,TGTGCCAGCAGGAGGGGGACTGCTTATGAAAAACTGTTTTTT,CASRRGTAYEKLFF
TRBD1,TRBV7-9,many,TRBJ1-2,TGTGCCAGCAGCCAGACCTCGACAGGGGGCCAGGGTGGCTACACCTTC,CASSQTSTGGQGGYTF
TRBD1,TRBV5-6,.,TRBJ1-2,TGTGCCAGCAGCACCGCCGGGACAGGGTTTGGCTACACCTTC,CASSTAGTGFGYTF
.,TRBV11-2,many,TRBJ2-2,TGTGCCAGCAGTGTACCGGAGGGGGGCGTGAACTCTGGGGAGCTGTTTTTT,CASSVPEGGVNSGELFF
.,TRBV4-1,few,TRBJ1-2,TGCGCCAGCAGCCAAGATAGGGCAGGGGAGGGAACGAGTTATGGCTACACCTTC,CASSQDRAGEGTSYGYTF
.,TRBV12-3/TRBV12-4,many,TRBJ2-1,TGTGCCAGCAGTCCATCGACAGGTTTTATCAATGAGCAGTTCTTC,CASSPSTGFINEQFF
.,TRBV4-1,many,TRBJ2-7,TGCGCCAGCAGCCAAGCTACGGGACTCTTTGGGGAGCAGTACTTC,CASSQATGLFGEQYF
TRBD2,TRBV5-1,many,TRBJ2-1,TGCGCCAGCAGCTTGGGAGCGGGAATAACCTACAATGAGCAGTTCTTC,CASSLGAGITYNEQFF
TRBD2,TRBV9,.,TRBJ2-1,TGTGCCAGCGGAGCGGGGGCGTACAATGAGCAGTTCTTC,CASGAGAYNEQFF
TRBD1,TRBV7-9,many,TRBJ1-1,TGTGCCAGCAGCTCCTTGACAGGGATTATTGAAGCTTTCTTT,CASSSLTGIIEAFF
.,TRBV6-1,many,TRBJ2-7,TGTGCCAGCAGTGACGGAGGGATACCCTCCGAGCAGTACTTC,CASSDGGIPSEQYF
.,TRBV4-1,.,TRBJ2-5,TGCGCCAGCAGCCTGCGGCAGGTGGAGACCCAGTACTTC,CASSLRQVETQYF
.,TRBV12-3/TRBV12-4,many,TRBJ1-6,TGTGCCAGCAGTCCAAGGTTGGGGTATAATTCACCCCTCCACTTT,CASSPRLGYNSPLHF
TRBD2,TRBV27,few,TRBJ2-7,TGTGCCAGCAGTTTTGCGGGGACTAGCGGATACGAGCAGTACTTC,CASSFAGTSGYEQYF
.,TRBV3-1,.,TRBJ2-5,TGTGCCAGCAGCCAAGATAACCTGGAGATGATGGGGCCCAAGGAGACCCAGTACTTC,CASSQDNLEMMGPKETQYF
.,TRBV20-1,once,TRBJ2-7,TGCAGTGCTAGAGATCCTACATCCTATTACGAGCAGTACTTC,CSARDPTSYYEQYF
TRBD2,TRBV4-2,few,TRBJ2-2,TGTGCCAGCAGCGGTTGGCTCACTAGCGGGAGTAGGGACACCGGGGAGCTGTTTTTT,CASSGWLTSGSRDTGELFF
.,TRBV10-3,few,TRBJ2-7,TGTGCCACCGAACAGACAGGAACCTCCTACGAGCAGTACTTC,CATEQTGTSYEQYF
TRBD1,TRBV6-1,many,TRBJ1-5,TGTGCCAGCAGTGAGTGGGACAGGGGCGAGGGCAATCAGCCCCAGCATTTT,CASSEWDRGEGNQPQHF
.,TRBV6-1,many,TRBJ2-7,TGTGCCAGCATTAAACGGGGGAACTACGAGCAGTACTTC,CASIKRGNYEQYF
.,TRBV5-5,many,TRBJ2-1,TGTGCCAGCCATGAAGCCCACCCACGCAATGAGCAGTTCTTC,CASHEAHPRNEQFF
TRBD2,TRBV10-3,many,TRBJ2-1,TGTGCCATCAGACTAGCGGTCGACAATGAGCAGTTCTTC,CAIRLAVDNEQFF
TRBD2,TRBV12-3/TRBV12-4,many,TRBJ2-3,TGTGCCAGCAGTCCGGGGTGGGGGCTGGGGGCTAGCGGGAGGGATGGAGATACGCAGTATTTT,CASSPGWGLGASGRDGDTQYF
.,TRBV6-5,many,TRBJ2-2,TGTGCCAGCACCTCGCGGGGACAGCCGAACACCGGGGAGCTGTTTTTT,CASTSRGQPNTGELFF
TRBD2,TRBV7-6,many,TRBJ2-1,TGTGCCAGCAGCTTAGCTAGCGGGGGAAACTCCTACAATGAGCAGTTCTTC,CASSLASGGNSYNEQFF
.,TRBV7-8,many,TRBJ2-7,TGTGCCAGCAGCTTTGGAGGGGACGGATCCTACGAGCAGTACTTC,CASSFGGDGSYEQYF
.,TRBV10-3,.,TRBJ1-3,TGTGCCATCAGGGCTTGGGGGGCGAGAAATGGAAACACCATATATTTT,CAIRAWGARNGNTIYF
.,TRBV6-1,few,TRBJ1-1,TGTGCCAGCAGAACACCGTTCGAAGCTTTCTTT,CASRTPFEAFF
.,TRBV9,.,TRBJ2-3,TGTGCCAGCAGCGTATGGGGACGACCCACAGATACGCAGTATTTT,CASSVWGRPTDTQYF